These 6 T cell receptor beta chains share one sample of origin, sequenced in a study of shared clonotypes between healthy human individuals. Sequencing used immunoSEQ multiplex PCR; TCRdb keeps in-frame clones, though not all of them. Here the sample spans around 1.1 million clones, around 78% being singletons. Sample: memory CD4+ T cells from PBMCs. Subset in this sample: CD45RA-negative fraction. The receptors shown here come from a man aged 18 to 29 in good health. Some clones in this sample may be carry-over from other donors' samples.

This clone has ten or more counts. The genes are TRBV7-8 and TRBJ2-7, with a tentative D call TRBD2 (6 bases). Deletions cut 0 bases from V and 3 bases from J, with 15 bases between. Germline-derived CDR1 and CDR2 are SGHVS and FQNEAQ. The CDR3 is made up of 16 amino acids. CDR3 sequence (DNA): TGTGCCAGCAGCTTAGCCAGGGCTAGCGACGGCTACGAGCAGTACTTC. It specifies CASSLARASDGYEQYF.

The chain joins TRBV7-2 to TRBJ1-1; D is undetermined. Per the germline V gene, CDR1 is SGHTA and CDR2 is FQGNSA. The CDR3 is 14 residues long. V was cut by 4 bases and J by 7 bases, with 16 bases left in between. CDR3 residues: CASSSPPPRCEAFF. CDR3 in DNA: TGTGCCAGCAGCTCTCCCCCGCCTCGATGTGAAGCTTTCTTT.

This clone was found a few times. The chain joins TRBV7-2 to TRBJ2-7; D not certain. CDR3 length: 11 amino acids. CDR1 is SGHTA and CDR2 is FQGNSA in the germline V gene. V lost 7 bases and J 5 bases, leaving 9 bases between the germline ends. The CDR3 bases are TGTGCCAGCAACCGCCGGAACGAGCAGTACTTC. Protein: CASNRRNEQYF.

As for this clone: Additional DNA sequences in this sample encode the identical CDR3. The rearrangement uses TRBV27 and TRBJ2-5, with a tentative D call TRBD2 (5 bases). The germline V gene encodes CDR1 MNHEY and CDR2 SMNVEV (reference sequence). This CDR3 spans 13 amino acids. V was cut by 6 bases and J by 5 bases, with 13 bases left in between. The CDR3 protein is CASSLRRRETQYF. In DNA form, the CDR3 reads TGTGCCAGCAGCTTAAGGAGGAGGGAGACCCAGTACTTC.

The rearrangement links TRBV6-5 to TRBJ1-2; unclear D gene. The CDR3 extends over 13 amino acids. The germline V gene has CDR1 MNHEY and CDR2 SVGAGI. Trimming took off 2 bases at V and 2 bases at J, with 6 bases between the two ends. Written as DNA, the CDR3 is TGTGCCAGCAGTTACACCCCCAACTATGGCTACACCTTC. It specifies CASSYTPNYGYTF.

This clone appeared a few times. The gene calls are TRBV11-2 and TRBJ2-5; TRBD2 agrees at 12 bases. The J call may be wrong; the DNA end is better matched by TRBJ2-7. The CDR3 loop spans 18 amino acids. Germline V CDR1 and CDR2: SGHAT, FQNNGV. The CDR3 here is CASSSLPGLAGGPYEQYF. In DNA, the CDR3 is TGTGCCAGCAGCTCCCTACCGGGTCTAGCGGGAGGGCCCTACGAGCAGTACTTC.